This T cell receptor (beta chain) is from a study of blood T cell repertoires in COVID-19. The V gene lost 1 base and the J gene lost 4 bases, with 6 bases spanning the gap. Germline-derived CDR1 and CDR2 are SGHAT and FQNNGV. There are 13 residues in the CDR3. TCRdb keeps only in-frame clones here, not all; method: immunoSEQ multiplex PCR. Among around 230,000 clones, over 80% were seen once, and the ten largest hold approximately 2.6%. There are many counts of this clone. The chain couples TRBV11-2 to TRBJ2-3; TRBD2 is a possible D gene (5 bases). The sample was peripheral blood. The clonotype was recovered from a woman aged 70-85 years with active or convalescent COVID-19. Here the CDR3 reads CASSLVSADTQYF. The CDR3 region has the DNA TGTGCCAGCAGCTTAGTTAGCGCAGATACGCAGTATTTT.